This record covers a single T cell receptor beta chain. Its target is not known. The data derive from a study of T cell repertoires in cytomegalovirus infection. Overall study: CMV epitopes, recently identified HLA-C-restricted and well-studied HLA-B-restricted, were used. Public TCR beta signature analysis indicated the presence of both CMV infection and matching HLA type. General study points: Cumulated frequencies of public TCR beta families served to identify carriers of CMV plus the relevant HLA. The response measured ex vivo was dominated by TCR beta clonotypes (HLA-C-restricted and CMV-specific).

TCRdb reanalysed the reads using MiXCR and keeps one entry per CDR3 protein. The sample carries roughly 68,000 distinct CDR3 sequences, over 20% recorded once. The sample was CD8+ T cells from cultured PBMCs, taken from culture after CMV antigen stimulation. This clonotype was obtained from a human donor in good health (CMV status not recorded). Some clones in this sample may be carry-over from other donors' samples.

The CDR3 DNA reads TGTGCCAGCAGTACTAGCGGGGGGTTCAACGAGCAGTACTTC. This translates into CASSTSGGFNEQYF. The chain is built from TRBV6-5 and TRBJ2-7; TRBD2 agrees at 12 bases. The trim removed 5 bases at V and 5 bases at J, leaving 4 bases unmatched. Germline V CDR1 and CDR2: MNHEY, SVGAGI. CDR3 length: 14 residues.